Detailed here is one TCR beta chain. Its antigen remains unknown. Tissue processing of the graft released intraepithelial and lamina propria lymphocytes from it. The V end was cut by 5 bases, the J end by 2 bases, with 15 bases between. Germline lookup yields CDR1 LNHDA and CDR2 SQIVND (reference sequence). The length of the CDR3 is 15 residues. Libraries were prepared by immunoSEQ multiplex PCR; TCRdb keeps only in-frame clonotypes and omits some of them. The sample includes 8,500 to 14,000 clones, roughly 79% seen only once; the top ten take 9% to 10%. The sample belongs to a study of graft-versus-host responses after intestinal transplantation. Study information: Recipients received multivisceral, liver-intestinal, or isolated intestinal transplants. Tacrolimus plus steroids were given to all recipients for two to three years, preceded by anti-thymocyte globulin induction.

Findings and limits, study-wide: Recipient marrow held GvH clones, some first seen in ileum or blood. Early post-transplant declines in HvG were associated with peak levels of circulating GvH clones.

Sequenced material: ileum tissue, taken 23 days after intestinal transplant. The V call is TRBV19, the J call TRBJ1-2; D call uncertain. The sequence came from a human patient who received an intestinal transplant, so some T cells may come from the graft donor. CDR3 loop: CASSPRTIGNYGYTF. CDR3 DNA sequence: TGTGCCAGTAGTCCCCGGACCATAGGAAACTATGGCTACACCTTC.